The 23 T cell receptor beta chains reported below all come from one sample, sequenced in a study of esophageal squamous cell carcinoma under preoperative chemotherapy. In TCRdb, the PCR reads were re-called with MiXCR into one record per CDR3 protein. Counted here are over 25,000 distinct CDR3 sequences, approximately 55% occurring once; the ten biggest clones make up approximately 25%. Described time point: after preoperative PTX-NDP chemotherapy. This specimen was acquired from a patient given preoperative chemotherapy. The receptors were gathered from a human donor with esophageal squamous cell carcinoma. The donor label of this sample is uncertain.

This clonotype was recorded a few times. The chain has TRBV7-8 and TRBJ2-7; no definite D call. The V gene lost 0 bases and the J gene lost 0 bases, with 6 bases spanning the gap. The germline V gene encodes CDR1 SGHVS and CDR2 FQNEAQ. The CDR3 loop spans 14 amino acids. The CDR3 loop reads CASSLASGSYEQYF. CDR3 coding DNA: TGTGCCAGCAGCTTAGCCTCAGGCTCCTACGAGCAGTACTTC.

The V gene is TRBV7-2, the J gene TRBJ2-4; maybe TRBD2 (7 bases). V was cut by 6 bases and J by 12 bases, with 27 bases left in between. The CDR3 contains 16 residues. The V gene's germline CDR1 is SGHTA and CDR2 FQGNSA. This chain's CDR3 is CASRGGGGRYKDTQYF. As DNA, the CDR3 is TGTGCCAGCAGGGGAGGGGGGGGCCGATACAAAGACACTCAGTACTTC.

This clonotype appeared a single time. The chain carries TRBV11-3 and TRBJ2-3; D unresolved. The CDR3 totals 19 residues. Germline V gene data show CDR1 as SGHNT and CDR2 as YENEEA. Trimming removed 5 bases from V and 3 bases from J, with 27 bases in between. CDR3 protein: CASSAPLGRSPLGTDTQYF. The CDR3, as DNA: TGTGCCAGCAGCGCGCCATTAGGGCGGTCTCCATTGGGGACAGATACGCAGTATTTT.

About this clonotype: Because it lacks the conserved phenylalanine or tryptophan at the end, this CDR3 is likely a read error. Because the CDR3's place on the DNA is in doubt, the DNA is left out and the CDR3 is given as listed by TCRdb. This rearrangement joins TRBV7-9 to TRBJ2-5; TRBD1, as called in the table, went unchecked against the DNA. Inclusive of both ends, the CDR3 amounts to 16 amino acids. CDR1 is SEHNR, CDR2 FQNEAQ, per germline (reference sequence). CDR3 protein: CASSSRPGTGQETQHL.

This clonotype has a count of ten or more. This sequence joins TRBV6-1 and TRBJ2-6, with D uncertain. The length of the CDR3 is 14 residues. Germline CDR1 and CDR2: MNHNS and SASEGT. V lost 6 bases and J 0 bases, leaving 6 bases between the germline ends. The CDR3 bases are TGTGCCAGCAGCCGTGGCTCTGGGGCCAACGTCCTGACTTTC. This sequence encodes CASSRGSGANVLTF.

The rearrangement uses TRBV5-6 and TRBJ2-2; 9 positions match TRBD1. Looked up from germline, CDR1 is SGHDT and CDR2 is YYEEEE. Trimming cost V 6 bases and J 4 bases; bases outside gene matches: 10. CDR3 length equals 16 residues. The CDR3 here is CASTQTGTGITGELFF. As DNA, the CDR3 is TGTGCCAGCACCCAAACCGGGACAGGGATCACCGGGGAGCTGTTTTTT.

The chain has TRBV19 and TRBJ2-2, with D perhaps matching TRBD2 (7 bases). CDR1 is LNHDA, CDR2 SQIVND, per germline (reference sequence). V dropped 1 base and J dropped 4 bases, with 16 bases sitting between them. The CDR3 has 17 amino acids. The CDR3 bases are TGTGCCAGTAGTATAGGGGGGGGCTGGGCGACCACCGGGGAGCTGTTTTTT. Translating gives CASSIGGGWATTGELFF.

On this clonotype itself: This may stem from a read error, because a much larger clone lies one nucleotide away. The chain carries TRBV6-2 or TRBV6-3 and TRBJ2-1, with D uncertain. CDR3 length: 11 residues. Trimming left V 10 bases short and J 10 bases short, with 14 bases between. The germline V gene encodes CDR1 MNHEY and CDR2 SVGEGT. The CDR3 region has the DNA TGTGCCACCCAACGGAGCTACGAGCAGTTCTTC. It specifies CATQRSYEQFF.

A few counts support this clonotype. The rearrangement joins TRBV4-1 to TRBJ2-1; no definite D call. With 0 bases removed from V and 0 bases from J, the gap between germline ends came to 6 bases. Germline CDR1 reads MGHRA; CDR2 reads YSYEKL. CDR3 length: 15 residues. The chain's CDR3 is CASSQDLLSYNEQFF. CDR3 in DNA: TGCGCCAGCAGCCAAGATCTGCTCTCCTACAATGAGCAGTTCTTC.

This clonotype was observed many times. Compared with germline, one end of the junction differs, possibly owing to a read error. The chain is built from TRBV7-7 and TRBJ2-2; the match to TRBD1 covers 9 bases. CDR1 SSHAT and CDR2 FNYEAQ come from the germline V gene (reference sequence). The CDR3 loop spans 15 amino acids. This CDR3 is CASSSTGGSAGELFF. The DNA of the CDR3 is TGTGCTAGCAGCTCCACAGGGGGCAGCGCCGGGGAGCTGTTTTTT.

About this clonotype itself: One end of the junction is discordant with germline, which a read error may explain. The V call is TRBV7-8, the J call TRBJ2-3, with 8 positions matching TRBD2. The CDR3 contains 16 residues. CDR1 and CDR2 (germline): SGHVS, FQNEAQ. CDR3 residues: CASSGLAGGARDTQYF. The CDR3, as DNA: TGTGCCAGCAGCGGCCTAGCGGGCGGGGCCCGAGATACCCAGTATTTC.

The chain carries TRBV12-3 or TRBV12-4 and TRBJ2-3, with D possibly being TRBD1 (5 bases). V shed 9 bases and J shed 5 bases, with 15 bases lying between them. This CDR3 is built from 13 residues. CDR3 protein: CARGLGVKDTQYF. The DNA for the CDR3 is TGTGCCAGGGGGCTGGGCGTCAAAGATACGCAGTATTTT.

As concerns this clonotype: At one of its ends the junction is not consistent with the germline gene, which may arise from a read error. The V and J genes are TRBV7-3 and TRBJ2-3, with 8 bases identical to TRBD2. Germline loops: CDR1 SGHTA, CDR2 FQGTGA. This CDR3 contains 17 residues. CDR3 sequence reads: CASSRKPGRGDEDTQYF. DNA of the CDR3: TGTGCCAGCAGCCGCAAACCGGGGCGGGGGGATGAAGATACGCAGTATTTC.

Judged by abundance, this clonotype is medium-sized (0.01 to 0.1%). V usage is TRBV7-2 and J usage is TRBJ2-1; D not certain. CDR1 is SGHTA, CDR2 FQGNSA, per germline. CDR3 size: 15 residues. V was clipped by 5 bases and J by 0 bases, with 11 bases between them. The DNA for the CDR3 is TGTGCCAGCAGCCCGGGCCTCAGCTCCTACAATGAGCAGTTCTTC. This sequence encodes CASSPGLSSYNEQFF.

For this clonotype: Mismatch with germline at one junction end may stem from a read error. The chain employs TRBV7-8 and TRBJ2-2, with D unclear. CDR3 length: 13 amino acids. Per the germline V gene, CDR1 is SGHVS and CDR2 is FQNEAQ. The chain's CDR3 is CGLQAGSTDTLYF. The CDR3 nucleotides are TGTGGCCTCCAGGCTGGAAGCACAGATACGCTGTATTTT.

This clonotype was counted only a few times. This may stem from a read error, because a much larger clone lies one nucleotide away. CDR3 in DNA: TGTGCCAGCAGTTATAACTCCTACAATGAGCAGTACTTC. Translated, it gives CASSYNSYNEQYF. This rearrangement joins TRBV6-2 or TRBV6-3 to TRBJ2-5, with D hard to call. The CDR3 spans 13 residues. V lost 3 bases and J lost 11, with 16 bases in between. Germline assignment: CDR1 MNHEY and CDR2 SVGEGT.

The chain couples TRBV7-3 to TRBJ2-3; possibly TRBD1 or TRBD2 for D (5 bases each). The DNA matches TRBJ2-7 better at its end, which makes the J call doubtful. Germline CDR1 is SGHTA and CDR2 is FQGTGA. This CDR3 has 17 residues. CDR3 DNA: TGTGCCAGGAGCCGCGACCCGGGGCTGGGAGCCAAAAATACGCAGTACTTC. Translating gives CARSRDPGLGAKNTQYF.

Many counts were recorded for this clonotype. The CDR3 region has the DNA TGTGCCAGCAGCCTATTAGCTAGCGGGAGCACAGATACGCAGTATTTT. Its translation: CASSLLASGSTDTQYF. The V call is TRBV11-2, the J call TRBJ2-3; 8 nucleotides line up with TRBD2. CDR1 and CDR2 from the germline V gene are SGHAT and FQNNGV. V lost 5 bases to trimming and J lost 0 bases; unmatched junction nucleotides: 7. The CDR3 has 16 amino acids.

The DNA for the CDR3 is TGTGCCAGCAGTCACACTAGCGGATCCTACAATGAGCAGTTCTTC. Translated: CASSHTSGSYNEQFF. The genes are TRBV27 and TRBJ2-1, with 8 bases lining up with TRBD2. Germline lookup yields CDR1 MNHEY and CDR2 SMNVEV (reference sequence). This CDR3 region has 15 residues. Unmatched junction bases numbered 4, after V lost 5 bases and J lost 1 base.

This clonotype has at least ten counts. J is TRBJ2-1 and V is TRBV7-8; no clear D gene. The CDR3 is 15 amino acids. Germline V lookup: CDR1 SGHVS, CDR2 FQNEAQ. The V gene lost 2 bases and the J gene lost 2 bases, with 10 bases spanning the gap. In nucleotides, the CDR3 is TGTGCCAGCAGCTTACTCCCATCAACCTACAATGAGCAGTTCTTC. Translated: CASSLLPSTYNEQFF.

Details on this clonotype: The conserved final phenylalanine or tryptophan is absent from the CDR3, which likely points to a read error. The DNA is left out, because the CDR3 cannot be placed on it with certainty; the CDR3 is given as TCRdb lists it. V usage is TRBV7-2 and J usage is TRBJ2-5; the table assigns TRBD2, which was not confirmed against the DNA. The CDR3 is 18 residues long, ends included. Germline CDR1 is SGHTA and CDR2 is FQGNSA. CDR3 amino acids: CASSYAGLAGGLKETQLS.

This clonotype was recorded a few times. The rearrangement uses TRBV4-3 and TRBJ2-7, with a tentative D call TRBD1 (6 bases). Trimming left V 3 bases short and J 6 bases short, with 12 bases between. Per germline, CDR1 LGHNA and CDR2 YSLEER. CDR3 size: 13 residues. For the CDR3, the DNA is TGCGCCAGCAGCCATGAACAGGGATTCGAGCAGTACTTC. This translates into CASSHEQGFEQYF.

This clonotype was observed a handful of times. J is TRBJ2-7 and V is TRBV10-3; unclear D gene. The V gene's germline CDR1 is ENHRY and CDR2 SYGVKD. The CDR3 contains 11 residues. V lost 4 bases, J lost 6 bases, and 7 bases lay in between. The CDR3 loop reads CAISVGLEQYF. DNA of the CDR3: TGTGCCATCAGTGTAGGGCTCGAGCAGTACTTC.